The next 10 T cell receptor beta chains were all read from a single sample in a study of T cell responses to AZD1222 COVID-19 vaccine. The method was immunoSEQ multiplex PCR; TCRdb's version includes in-frame clones alone and lacks a portion of them. Among 100,000 to 150,000 clones listed, over 80% were seen once. The sequencing used peripheral blood, collected on day 0 of AZD1222 vaccination. These receptors originate from an adult in good health.

The chain combines TRBV5-6 with TRBJ2-7; no clear D gene. The V gene lost 7 bases and the J gene lost 2 bases, with 16 bases spanning the gap. The CDR3 has 14 residues. Germline V gives CDR1 SGHDT, CDR2 YYEEEE. The CDR3 sequence: CASGVGFPPYEQYF. The CDR3 region has the DNA TGTGCCAGCGGGGTTGGGTTCCCACCCTACGAGCAGTACTTC.

V is TRBV28 and J is TRBJ2-7; the D is unclear. The germline V gene has CDR1 MDHEN and CDR2 SYDVKM. Trimming pared 5 bases from V and 3 bases from J, leaving 17 bases between. CDR3 length equals 15 residues. This chain's CDR3 is CASSTVFSPDYEQYF. In DNA, the CDR3 is TGTGCCAGCAGTACGGTATTTAGTCCCGACTACGAGCAGTACTTC.

The chain combines TRBV7-2 with TRBJ1-3; D perhaps matches TRBD1 (5 bases). CDR1 is SGHTA, CDR2 FQGNSA, per germline. This CDR3 has 15 amino acids. Trimming shortened V by 5 bases and J by 4 bases, and 15 bases separated the two germline ends. CDR3 amino acids: CASSAPGGGGNTIYF. DNA of the CDR3: TGTGCCAGCAGCGCCCCCGGGGGAGGAGGAAACACCATATATTTT.

The chain is built from TRBV7-8 and TRBJ1-2; TRBD1 agrees at 7 bases. The V and J ends lost 5 bases and 5 bases, in that order; junction bases with no gene match: 8. Germline CDR1 reads SGHVS; CDR2 reads FQNEAQ. The CDR3 loop spans 14 amino acids. This CDR3 reads CASSLGTEGYGYTF. CDR3 DNA: TGTGCCAGCAGCCTCGGGACAGAGGGGTATGGCTACACCTTC.

In this sample, this clone turned up once. J is TRBJ1-6 and V is TRBV25-1, with TRBD1 matching over 10 bases. The trim removed 4 bases at V and 9 bases at J, leaving 9 bases unmatched. Germline V gives CDR1 MGHDK, CDR2 SYGVNS. The CDR3 has 16 amino acids. The CDR3 sequence: CASSGNWGQGSSPLHF. In DNA, the CDR3 is TGTGCCAGCAGTGGTAATTGGGGACAGGGGAGTTCACCCCTCCACTTT.

The J gene is TRBJ2-7, the V gene TRBV9; D gene uncertain. V lost 0 bases and J 0 bases, leaving 10 bases between the germline ends. Germline CDR1 and CDR2: SGDLS and YYNGEE. The CDR3 loop spans 15 amino acids. In DNA, the CDR3 is TGTGCCAGCAGCGTAGTTCCTGGCAGCTCCTACGAGCAGTACTTC. Translating gives CASSVVPGSSYEQYF.

As for this clone: This could be a read error, since a much larger clone is one nucleotide away. The J gene is TRBJ1-2, the V gene TRBV9; TRBD1 might be the D (6 bases). In germline, CDR1 is SGDLS, CDR2 YYNGEE. Trimming left V 3 bases short and J 8 bases short, with 17 bases between. The CDR3 contains 14 residues. The CDR3 region is CASSEGPGAGGYTF. CDR3 in DNA: TGTGCCAGCAGCGAAGGACCGGGGGCCGGGGGCTACACCTTC.

The chain uses TRBV27 and TRBJ1-2; TRBD1 is a possible D gene (6 bases). This CDR3 region has 13 residues. The germline CDR1 and CDR2 sequences are MNHEY and SMNVEV (reference sequence). Trimming left V 2 bases short and J 5 bases short, with 9 bases between. The CDR3 reads CASSLEGGYGYTF. Here the CDR3 DNA reads TGTGCCAGCAGTTTAGAGGGGGGGTATGGCTACACCTTC.

The J gene is TRBJ2-7, the V gene TRBV27, with 8 bases matching TRBD2. The CDR3 consists of 14 residues. Germline V gene lookup returns CDR1 MNHEY and CDR2 SMNVEV (reference sequence). Germline trimming cut 7 bases from V and 3 bases from J; bases unmatched to any gene: 8. The CDR3 sequence is CASTKGSGVYEQYF. DNA for the CDR3: TGTGCCAGCACCAAGGGTAGCGGGGTCTACGAGCAGTACTTC.

This clone was seen once. The chain has TRBV6-1 and TRBJ2-7; D gene unclear. This CDR3 is built from 16 residues. Germline V lookup: CDR1 MNHNS, CDR2 SASEGT. With 3 bases removed from V and 6 bases from J, the gap between germline ends came to 21 bases. CDR3 sequence: CASSEGFVDLLSEQYF. As DNA, the CDR3 is TGTGCCAGCAGTGAGGGATTTGTGGATCTCCTTTCCGAGCAGTACTTC.